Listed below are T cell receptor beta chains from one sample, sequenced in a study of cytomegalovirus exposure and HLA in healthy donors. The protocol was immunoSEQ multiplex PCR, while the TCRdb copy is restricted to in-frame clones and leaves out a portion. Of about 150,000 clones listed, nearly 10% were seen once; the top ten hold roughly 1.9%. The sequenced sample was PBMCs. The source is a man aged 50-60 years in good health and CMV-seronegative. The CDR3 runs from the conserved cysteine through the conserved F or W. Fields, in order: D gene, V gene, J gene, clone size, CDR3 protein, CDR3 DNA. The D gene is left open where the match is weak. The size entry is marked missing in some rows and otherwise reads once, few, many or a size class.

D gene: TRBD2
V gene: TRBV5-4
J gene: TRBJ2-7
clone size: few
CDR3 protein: CASSPRGELAALSYEQYF
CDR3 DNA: TGTGCCAGCAGCCCGAGGGGGGAACTAGCGGCACTCTCCTACGAGCAGTACTTC

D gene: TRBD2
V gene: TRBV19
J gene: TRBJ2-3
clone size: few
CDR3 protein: CASSVLAGEVNTQYF
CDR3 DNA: TGTGCCAGTAGTGTCTTAGCGGGAGAGGTAAATACGCAGTATTTT

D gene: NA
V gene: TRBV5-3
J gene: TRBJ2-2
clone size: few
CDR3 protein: CARSLTLRELFF
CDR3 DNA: TGTGCCAGAAGCTTGACATTACGGGAGCTGTTTTTT

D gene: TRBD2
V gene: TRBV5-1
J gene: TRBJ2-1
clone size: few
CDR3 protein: CASSSGTSGREEQFF
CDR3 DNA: TGCGCCAGCAGCTCCGGGACTAGCGGGAGGGAAGAGCAGTTCTTC

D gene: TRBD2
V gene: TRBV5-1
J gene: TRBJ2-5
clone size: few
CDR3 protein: CASRFNGRAQETQYF
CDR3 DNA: TGCGCCAGCAGATTCAACGGGAGGGCCCAAGAGACCCAGTACTTC

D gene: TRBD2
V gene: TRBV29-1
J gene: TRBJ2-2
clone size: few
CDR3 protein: CSAAPGGRGLAGNTGELFF
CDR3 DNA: TGCAGTGCCGCCCCAGGGGGGAGAGGACTAGCGGGCAACACCGGGGAGCTGTTTTTT

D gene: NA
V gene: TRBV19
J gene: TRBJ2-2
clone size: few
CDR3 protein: CASSLVAGELFF
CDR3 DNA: TGTGCCAGTAGTCTTGTTGCCGGGGAGCTGTTTTTT

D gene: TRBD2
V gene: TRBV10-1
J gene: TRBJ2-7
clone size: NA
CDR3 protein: CASSQTLAGRLYF
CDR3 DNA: TGCGCCAGCAGTCAAACCCTAGCGGGGAGATTGTACTTC

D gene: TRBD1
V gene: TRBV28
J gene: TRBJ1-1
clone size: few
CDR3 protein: CASSLGGTANTEAFF
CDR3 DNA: TGTGCCAGCAGTTTAGGAGGGACAGCGAACACTGAAGCTTTCTTT

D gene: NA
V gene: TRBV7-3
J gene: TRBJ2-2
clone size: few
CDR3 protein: CASSSTGSGTGELFF
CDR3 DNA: TGTGCCAGCAGCTCGACTGGTTCGGGCACCGGGGAGCTGTTTTTT

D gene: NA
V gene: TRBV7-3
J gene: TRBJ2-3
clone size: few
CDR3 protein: CASSLLSSADSSTDTQYF
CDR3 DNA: TGTGCCAGCAGCCTTCTTTCATCGGCGGATAGTAGCACAGATACGCAGTATTTT

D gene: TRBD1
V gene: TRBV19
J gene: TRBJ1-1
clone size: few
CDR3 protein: CASSKGQLNTEAFF
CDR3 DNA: TGTGCCAGTAGTAAGGGACAGCTGAACACTGAAGCTTTCTTT

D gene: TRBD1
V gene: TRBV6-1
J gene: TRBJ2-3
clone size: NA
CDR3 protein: CASSEAYQGVSSDTQYF
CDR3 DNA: TGTGCCAGCAGTGAAGCGTATCAGGGGGTTAGCTCAGATACGCAGTATTTT

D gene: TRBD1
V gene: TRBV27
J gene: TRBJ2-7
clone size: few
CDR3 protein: CASSSGTGGPYEQYF
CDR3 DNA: TGTGCCAGCAGTTCCGGGACAGGGGGCCCCTACGAGCAGTACTTC

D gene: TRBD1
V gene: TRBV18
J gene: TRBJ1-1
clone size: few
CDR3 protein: CASSPSTGYTEAFF
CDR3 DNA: TGTGCCAGCTCACCTTCGACAGGGTACACTGAAGCTTTCTTT

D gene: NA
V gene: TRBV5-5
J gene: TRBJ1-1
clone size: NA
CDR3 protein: CASSRGANTEAFF
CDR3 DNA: TGTGCCAGCAGCCGCGGGGCTAACACTGAAGCTTTCTTT

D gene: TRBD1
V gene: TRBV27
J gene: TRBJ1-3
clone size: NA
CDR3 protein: CASSLAGGDNTIYF
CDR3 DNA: TGTGCCAGCAGTTTGGCAGGGGGAGACAACACCATATATTTT

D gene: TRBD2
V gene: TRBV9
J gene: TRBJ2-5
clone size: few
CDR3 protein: CASTRGGSGETQYF
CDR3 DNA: TGTGCCAGCACCCGGGGAGGGAGTGGGGAGACCCAGTACTTC

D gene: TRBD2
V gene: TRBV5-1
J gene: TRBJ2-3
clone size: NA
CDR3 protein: CASSIFGTTTDTQYF
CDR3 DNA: TGCGCCAGCAGCATATTCGGGACTACTACAGATACGCAGTATTTT

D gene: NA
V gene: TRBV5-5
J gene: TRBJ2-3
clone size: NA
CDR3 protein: CASSLDENTDTQYF
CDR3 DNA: TGTGCCAGCAGCTTGGACGAGAACACAGATACGCAGTATTTT

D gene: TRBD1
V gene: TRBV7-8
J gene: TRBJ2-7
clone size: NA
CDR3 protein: CASSLARGLSSYEQYF
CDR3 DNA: TGTGCCAGCAGCTTAGCCAGGGGGCTGTCGTCCTACGAGCAGTACTTC

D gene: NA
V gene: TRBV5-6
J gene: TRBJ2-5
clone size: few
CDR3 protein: CASSRRGGSRETQYF
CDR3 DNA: TGTGCCAGCAGCCGTAGGGGGGGGAGTCGAGAGACCCAGTACTTC

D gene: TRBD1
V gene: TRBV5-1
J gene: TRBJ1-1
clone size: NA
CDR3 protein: CASSLRTGENTEAFF
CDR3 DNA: TGCGCCAGCAGCTTAAGGACAGGGGAGAACACTGAAGCTTTCTTT

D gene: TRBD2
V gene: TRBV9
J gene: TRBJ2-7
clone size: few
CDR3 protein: CASSLEAGESYEQYF
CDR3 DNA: TGTGCCAGCAGCCTGGAAGCGGGGGAGTCCTACGAGCAGTACTTC

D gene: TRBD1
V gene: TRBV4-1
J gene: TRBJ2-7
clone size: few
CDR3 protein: CASSQDIFIIGQGAWQRQYF
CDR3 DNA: TGCGCCAGCAGCCAAGATATATTTATTATAGGACAGGGTGCATGGCAACGCCAGTACTTC

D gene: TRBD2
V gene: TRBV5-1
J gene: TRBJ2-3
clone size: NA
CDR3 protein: CASSSLAGSTDTQYF
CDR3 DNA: TGCGCCAGCAGCTCACTAGCGGGATCCACAGATACGCAGTATTTT

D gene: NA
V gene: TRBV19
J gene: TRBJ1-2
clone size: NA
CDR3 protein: CASSISRYGYTF
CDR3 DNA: TGTGCCAGTAGTATAAGCCGCTATGGCTACACCTTC

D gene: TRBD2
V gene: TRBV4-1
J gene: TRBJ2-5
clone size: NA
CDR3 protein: CASSPTSGAETQYF
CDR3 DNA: TGCGCCAGCAGCCCGACTAGCGGGGCCGAGACCCAGTACTTC

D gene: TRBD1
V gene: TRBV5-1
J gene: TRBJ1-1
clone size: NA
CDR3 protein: CASSLPDRGNTEAFF
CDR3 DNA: TGCGCCAGCAGCTTGCCTGACAGGGGCAACACTGAAGCTTTCTTT

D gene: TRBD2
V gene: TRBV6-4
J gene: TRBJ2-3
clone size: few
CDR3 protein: CASSRAGERTDAQYF
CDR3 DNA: TGTGCCAGCTCAAGAGCGGGAGAACGCACAGATGCGCAGTATTTC

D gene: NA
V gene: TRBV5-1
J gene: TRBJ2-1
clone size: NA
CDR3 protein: CASSRFLSRDNEQFF
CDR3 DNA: TGCGCCAGCAGCCGCTTTCTTTCGAGGGACAATGAGCAGTTCTTC

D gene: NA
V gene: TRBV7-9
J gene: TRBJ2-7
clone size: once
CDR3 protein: CASGQAYEQYF
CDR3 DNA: TGTGCCAGCGGCCAAGCCTACGAGCAGTACTTC

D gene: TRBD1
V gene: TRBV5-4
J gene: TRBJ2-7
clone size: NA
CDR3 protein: CASSGQGQYEQYF
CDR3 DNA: TGTGCCAGCAGTGGACAGGGGCAATACGAGCAGTACTTC

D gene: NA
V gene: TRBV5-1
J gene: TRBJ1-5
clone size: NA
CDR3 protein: CASSLQPGSNQPQHF
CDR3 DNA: TGCGCCAGCAGCTTGCAACCGGGAAGCAATCAGCCCCAGCATTTT

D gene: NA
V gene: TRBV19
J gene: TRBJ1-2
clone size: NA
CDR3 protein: CASSVTLIGVNGYTF
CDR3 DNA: TGTGCCAGTAGTGTTACTCTTATCGGTGTTAACGGCTACACCTTC

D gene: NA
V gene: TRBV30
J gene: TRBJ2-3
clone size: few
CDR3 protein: CAWSRLQGTDTQYF
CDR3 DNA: TGTGCCTGGAGCAGGTTACAGGGAACAGATACGCAGTATTTT